The T cell receptor beta chain described here comes from a study of blood T cell repertoires in COVID-19. Data came from immunoSEQ multiplex PCR; TCRdb stores just in-frame clones and leaves some out. This table has 140,000 to 150,000 clones, over 80% appearing once. V gave up 5 bases and J gave up 1 base; unmatched junction bases: 14. Germline V lookup: CDR1 SGHNT, CDR2 YYREEE (reference sequence). The CDR3 has 17 amino acids. This sequence was found in a man aged 60 to 69 who had recovered from COVID-19. This sequence joins TRBV5-4 and TRBJ1-2; 7 nucleotides align to TRBD1. The sample was PBMCs or T cells enriched from blood (not recorded which). Written as DNA, the CDR3 is TGTGCCAGCAGGCCCCGCGGAAACAGGGGCGGTAACTATGGCTACACCTTC. Its protein is CASRPRGNRGGNYGYTF.